The next 9 T cell receptor beta chains were all read from a single sample in a study of blood T cell repertoires in COVID-19. Repertoires were generated with immunoSEQ multiplex PCR, while TCRdb's copy carries only in-frame clones and drops some. Among roughly 400,000 clones, 75% to 90% were seen once, and the ten largest hold 1% to 1.3%. The sample consisted of PBMCs or T cells enriched from blood (not recorded which). The receptor source for this set is a man aged 25-45 years who had recovered from COVID-19.

The gene calls are TRBV27 and TRBJ1-2, with TRBD1 identical over 9 bases. V lost 5 bases to trimming and J lost 5 bases; unmatched junction nucleotides: 9. Germline values: CDR1 MNHEY, CDR2 SMNVEV (reference sequence). CDR3 size: 15 residues. This CDR3 is CASSPLQGAVYGYTF. In DNA form, the CDR3 reads TGTGCCAGCAGTCCATTACAGGGGGCCGTGTATGGCTACACCTTC.

The V and J genes are TRBV11-2 and TRBJ2-7; D uncertain. Germline loops: CDR1 SGHAT, CDR2 FQNNGV. The CDR3 loop spans 13 amino acids. Deletions cut 5 bases from V and 3 bases from J, with 11 bases between. The CDR3 here is CASSPPRFYEQYF. CDR3 DNA: TGTGCCAGCAGCCCCCCGAGGTTCTACGAGCAGTACTTC.

The V call is TRBV27, the J call TRBJ2-1; 10 bases line up with TRBD2. The V segment lost 5 bases and the J segment 6 bases; nucleotides outside the gene matches: 7. This CDR3 region has 15 residues. Per germline, CDR1 MNHEY and CDR2 SMNVEV (reference sequence). The CDR3 bases are TGTGCCAGCAGTCCTTTGAGCGGGAGGGGCAATGAGCAGTTCTTC. Its protein is CASSPLSGRGNEQFF.

For this clone: This sample also contains other DNA sequences that code for the same CDR3. The chain joins TRBV7-2 to TRBJ2-7, with 9 bases identical to TRBD2. The germline V gene has CDR1 SGHTA and CDR2 FQGNSA. Trimming took 0 bases from V and 0 from J; bases not matched to a gene: 0. The CDR3 sequence is 15 residues long. This chain's CDR3 is CASSLASGSSYEQYF. DNA for the CDR3: TGTGCCAGCAGCTTAGCTAGCGGGAGCTCCTACGAGCAGTACTTC.

The V and J genes are TRBV3-1 (or the pseudogene TRBV3-2) and TRBJ2-5; 8 nucleotides line up with TRBD2. V dropped 1 base and J dropped 4; count of bases not matched to a gene: 11. The CDR3 has 17 amino acids. The germline V gene has CDR1 LGHDT and CDR2 YNNKEL (reference sequence). Written as DNA, the CDR3 is TGTGCCAGCAGCCAAGGCGCGTCAGCGGGAGAGCTAGAGACCCAGTACTTC. As protein: CASSQGASAGELETQYF.

This clone was observed a handful of times. The chain recombines TRBV1 with TRBJ1-2; the table names TRBD1, a call not compared with the DNA. TRBV1 is labeled a pseudogene. The CDR3 loop spans 16 amino acids. The CDR3 sequence is CTSSPGSDRSPGGYTF. In DNA, the CDR3 is TGCACCAGCAGCCCTGGGTCGGACAGATCTCCGGGGGGCTACACCTTC.

A word on this clone: The sample holds other DNA sequences that translate to the same CDR3. The genes are TRBV15 and TRBJ1-5; D is possibly TRBD1 (5 bases). The length of the CDR3 is 14 residues. Trimming shortened V by 0 bases and J by 4 bases, and 7 bases separated the two germline ends. The germline V gene has CDR1 LNHNV and CDR2 YYDKDF (reference sequence). CDR3 loop: CATSRDRGNQPQHF. The CDR3 DNA reads as TGTGCCACCAGCAGAGATCGGGGGAATCAGCCCCAGCATTTT.

For this clone: In the same sample, other DNA sequences code for this CDR3. This chain connects TRBV12-3 or TRBV12-4 to TRBJ2-7; tentative D call: TRBD1 (6 bases). V was pared by 5 bases and J by 4 bases, with 9 bases between. The CDR3 runs to 12 residues. The CDR3, as DNA: TGTGCCAGCAGTCTGACAGGTTACGAGCAGTACTTC. It is translated as CASSLTGYEQYF.

This clone was seen a single time. The gene calls are TRBV15 and TRBJ2-7, with D maybe TRBD2 (5 bases). Germline V gene lookup returns CDR1 LNHNV and CDR2 YYDKDF (reference sequence). V was cut by 5 bases and J by 0 bases, with 20 bases left in between. The CDR3 covers 17 residues. As DNA, the CDR3 is TGTGCCACCAGCTATTATTTATCTGCGGGTGACTCCTACGAGCAGTACTTC. This codes for CATSYYLSAGDSYEQYF.